Listed below are T cell receptor beta chains from one sample, sequenced in a study of T cell changes during pregnancy in multiple sclerosis. The table came from immunoSEQ multiplex PCR; TCRdb's copy has only in-frame clones and leaves some out. The repertoire holds 40,000 to 55,000 clones, with approximately 90% as singletons. The specimen was CD4+ T cells from peripheral blood mononuclear cells, collected in the third trimester of pregnancy. Source of these receptors: a female donor with multiple sclerosis, enrolled in a pregnancy study. The CDR3 runs from the conserved cysteine through the conserved F or W. The D gene is left open where the match is weak. Part of the rows lack a size; the others show once, few, many or a class for expanded clones.

abundance: -
j_gene: TRBJ2-7
d_gene: TRBD1
v_gene: TRBV5-1
CDR3nt: TGCGCCAGCAGCGGGGGACAGGCCTACGAGCAGTACTTC
CDR3aa: CASSGGQAYEQYF

abundance: -
j_gene: TRBJ1-5
d_gene: TRBD1
v_gene: TRBV29-1
CDR3nt: TGCAGCGTGGCCTTCGGGACAGGGGATCAGCCCCAGCATTTT
CDR3aa: CSVAFGTGDQPQHF

abundance: -
j_gene: TRBJ2-5
d_gene: TRBD2
v_gene: TRBV27
CDR3nt: TGTGCCAGCAGTTCCCGGACTAGCGGGAGTCGGGAGACCCAGTACTTC
CDR3aa: CASSSRTSGSRETQYF

abundance: -
j_gene: TRBJ2-7
d_gene: TRBD1
v_gene: TRBV18
CDR3nt: TGTGCCAGCTCACCATACACAGGGGGCCCCTACGAGCAGTACTTC
CDR3aa: CASSPYTGGPYEQYF

abundance: -
j_gene: TRBJ1-1
d_gene: TRBD1
v_gene: TRBV12-5
CDR3nt: TGTGCTAGTGGTTTGGGACAGGGGGCCACTGAAGCTTTCTTT
CDR3aa: CASGLGQGATEAFF

abundance: -
j_gene: TRBJ2-1
d_gene: -
v_gene: TRBV7-2
CDR3nt: TGTGCCAGCAGCTTAAGGCCCGGGACACTATACAATGAGCAGTTCTTC
CDR3aa: CASSLRPGTLYNEQFF

abundance: -
j_gene: TRBJ2-5
d_gene: -
v_gene: TRBV9
CDR3nt: TGTGCCAGCAGCGTAGTTGGACTGCTTCAAGAGACCCAGTACTTC
CDR3aa: CASSVVGLLQETQYF

abundance: -
j_gene: TRBJ1-2
d_gene: TRBD1
v_gene: TRBV6-4
CDR3nt: TGTGCCAGGATCTACAGGGGGCCTAACTATGGCTACACCTTC
CDR3aa: CARIYRGPNYGYTF

abundance: -
j_gene: TRBJ2-7
d_gene: TRBD2
v_gene: TRBV25-1
CDR3nt: TGTGCCAGCAGTGAATTAGCGGGAGGCTCATCCTACGAGCAGTACTTC
CDR3aa: CASSELAGGSSYEQYF

abundance: -
j_gene: TRBJ2-7
d_gene: TRBD2
v_gene: TRBV19
CDR3nt: TGTGCCAGTAGTATAGTAGCGGGAGGAACCTACGAGCAGTACTTC
CDR3aa: CASSIVAGGTYEQYF

abundance: -
j_gene: TRBJ1-3
d_gene: TRBD1
v_gene: TRBV2
CDR3nt: TGTGCCAGCAGTTCGGACAGGGTGAAGTCTGGAAACACCATATATTTT
CDR3aa: CASSSDRVKSGNTIYF

abundance: -
j_gene: TRBJ2-7
d_gene: TRBD2
v_gene: TRBV27
CDR3nt: TGTGCCAGCAGTTTAGCTAGCGGGATGCCCTACGAGCAGTACTTC
CDR3aa: CASSLASGMPYEQYF

abundance: -
j_gene: TRBJ2-1
d_gene: -
v_gene: TRBV29-1
CDR3nt: TGCAGCGTTGATAACTCCCGGAGGTACAATGAGCAGTTCTTC
CDR3aa: CSVDNSRRYNEQFF

abundance: -
j_gene: TRBJ2-2
d_gene: TRBD1
v_gene: TRBV6-5
CDR3nt: TGTGCCAGCAGAGCAGGGGGAAGCGGGGAGCTGTTTTTT
CDR3aa: CASRAGGSGELFF

abundance: -
j_gene: TRBJ2-2
d_gene: -
v_gene: TRBV5-1
CDR3nt: TGCGCCAGCAGCTTGGGGACAGCCTCGAGGGAGCTGTTTTTT
CDR3aa: CASSLGTASRELFF

abundance: once
j_gene: TRBJ2-1
d_gene: TRBD2
v_gene: TRBV30
CDR3nt: TGTGCCTGGGCCGTTAAACTAGCGGGAGAAAACAATGAGCAGTTCTTC
CDR3aa: CAWAVKLAGENNEQFF

abundance: -
j_gene: TRBJ2-1
d_gene: -
v_gene: TRBV5-4
CDR3nt: TGTGCCAGCAGCTTGGGGGGCCTCTCCTACAATGAGCAGTTCTTC
CDR3aa: CASSLGGLSYNEQFF

abundance: -
j_gene: TRBJ2-2
d_gene: TRBD1
v_gene: TRBV15
CDR3nt: TGTGCCACCAGCAGAAGGACAGGTCCGAACACCGGGGAGCTGTTTTTT
CDR3aa: CATSRRTGPNTGELFF

abundance: -
j_gene: TRBJ2-3
d_gene: -
v_gene: TRBV29-1
CDR3nt: TGCAGCCTAGCCCTCGAAAGAGATACGCAGTATTTT
CDR3aa: CSLALERDTQYF

abundance: -
j_gene: TRBJ2-1
d_gene: TRBD2
v_gene: TRBV7-2
CDR3nt: TGTGCCAGCAGCCCCAGACTAGCGGGAGTCTTCAATGAGCAGTTCTTC
CDR3aa: CASSPRLAGVFNEQFF

abundance: -
j_gene: TRBJ2-5
d_gene: -
v_gene: TRBV23-1
CDR3nt: TGCGCCAGCAGCCGGGACATTCAAGAGACCCAGTACTTC
CDR3aa: CASSRDIQETQYF

abundance: -
j_gene: TRBJ2-7
d_gene: -
v_gene: TRBV7-9
CDR3nt: TGTGCCAGCAGCCTCGGCGGGGGCAGATCCTACGAGCAGTACTTC
CDR3aa: CASSLGGGRSYEQYF

abundance: -
j_gene: TRBJ2-7
d_gene: -
v_gene: TRBV6-1
CDR3nt: TGTGCCAGCAGCATTTCTTCCGGAGTCTACGAGCAGTACTTC
CDR3aa: CASSISSGVYEQYF

abundance: -
j_gene: TRBJ1-1
d_gene: TRBD1
v_gene: TRBV5-4
CDR3nt: TGTGCCAGCAGTCGGGACAGGGGTGAAGCTTTCTTT
CDR3aa: CASSRDRGEAFF

abundance: -
j_gene: TRBJ2-7
d_gene: -
v_gene: TRBV7-9
CDR3nt: TGTGCCAGCAGCTTAGAAGCCTCACCCCTCTACGAGCAGTACTTC
CDR3aa: CASSLEASPLYEQYF